This entry lists 31 T cell receptor beta chains sequenced from one sample in a study of T cells in localized non-small cell lung cancer. Profiled with immunoSEQ multiplex PCR; TCRdb holds only in-frame clones, not every one. The sample contains about 43,000 clones, 91% of which appear only once. Specimen: PBMCs, collected before any cancer treatment. The receptors here all came from a woman between 35 and 75 years old with stage II lung adenocarcinoma.

The chain combines TRBV5-1 with TRBJ2-2, with D unclear. Germline CDR1 SGHRS, CDR2 YFSETQ. V lost 0 bases, J lost 4 bases, and 7 bases lay in between. This CDR3 region has 14 residues. The CDR3 reads CASSLARGTGELFF. The CDR3 nucleotides are TGCGCCAGCAGCTTGGCGAGAGGCACCGGGGAGCTGTTTTTT.

CDR3 protein: CASSYSLAGYTF. CDR3 nucleotide sequence: TGTGCCAGCAGTTACTCATTGGCTGGCTACACCTTC. The rearrangement links TRBV6-6 to TRBJ1-2; no definite D call. Trimming left V 0 bases short and J 7 bases short, with 6 bases between. Germline CDR1 and CDR2: MNHNY and SVGAGI (reference sequence). The CDR3 covers 12 residues.

The V call is TRBV14, the J call TRBJ2-3; D is ambiguous. The CDR3 is 13 amino acids. CDR1 and CDR2 from the germline V gene are SGHDN and FVKESK. The V and J ends lost 4 bases and 2 bases respectively, with 7 bases between them. This CDR3 is CASSLTVTDTQYF. The CDR3 DNA follows: TGTGCCAGCAGCCTCACGGTCACAGATACGCAGTATTTT.

The rearrangement links TRBV5-5 to TRBJ1-6; D is undetermined. The CDR3 extends over 15 amino acids. V shed 4 bases and J shed 9 bases, with 17 bases lying between them. The V gene's germline CDR1 is SGHKS and CDR2 YYEKEE (reference sequence). CDR3 sequence: CASSPSGEGGSPLHF. The DNA of the CDR3 is TGTGCCAGCAGCCCCTCTGGAGAAGGAGGTTCACCCCTCCACTTT.

The V and J genes are TRBV7-2 and TRBJ1-2; D is ambiguous. With 1 base removed from V and 0 bases from J, the gap between germline ends came to 9 bases. The CDR3 runs 15 residues. Germline values: CDR1 SGHTA, CDR2 FQGNSA. The CDR3 protein is CASSLVGQSNYGYTF. Here the CDR3 DNA reads TGTGCCAGCAGCTTAGTCGGCCAGTCTAACTATGGCTACACCTTC.

This chain uses TRBV27 with TRBJ1-5, with TRBD1 identical over 12 bases. This CDR3 contains 20 residues. Unmatched junction bases numbered 19, after V lost 5 bases and J lost 5 bases. Germline loops: CDR1 MNHEY, CDR2 SMNVEV (reference sequence). CDR3 sequence (DNA): TGTGCCAGCAGTCTAAGTCTTCCCCTCCGGGACAGGGGGCACGATCAGCCCCAGCATTTT. Its translation is CASSLSLPLRDRGHDQPQHF.

J is TRBJ1-2 and V is TRBV9; D not resolved. CDR1 is SGDLS, CDR2 YYNGEE, per germline. This CDR3 contains 14 residues. The ends were cut back, 0 bases at V and 6 bases at J, with 12 bases in the middle. CDR3 sequence reads: CASSVARPSDGYTF. The CDR3 coding sequence is TGTGCCAGCAGCGTAGCTCGGCCAAGCGATGGCTACACCTTC.

This rearrangement joins TRBV5-1 to TRBJ1-5; no clear D gene. The CDR3 runs 15 residues. Deletions cut 1 base from V and 3 bases from J, with 11 bases between. The germline V gene has CDR1 SGHRS and CDR2 YFSETQ. Here the CDR3 reads CASSLFAGNNQPQHF. The DNA of the CDR3 is TGCGCCAGCAGCTTGTTCGCGGGGAACAATCAGCCCCAGCATTTT. Variable domain in full (rest from reference TRBV5-1 and TRBJ1-5): KAGVTQTPRYLIKTRGQQVTLSCSPISGHRSVSWYQQTPGQGLQFLFEYFSETQRNKGNFPGRFSGRQFSNSRSEMNVSTLELGDSALYLCASSLFAGNNQPQHFGDGTRLSIL.

The chain links TRBV4-1 to TRBJ1-4; 7 bases fit TRBD1. Germline V gives CDR1 MGHRA, CDR2 YSYEKL. The V segment lost 4 bases and the J segment 5 bases; nucleotides outside the gene matches: 7. CDR3 size: 15 residues. CDR3 protein: CASSPIGTVNEKLFF. The CDR3 nucleotides read TGCGCCAGCAGCCCTATAGGGACAGTAAATGAAAAACTGTTTTTT.

V is TRBV9 and J is TRBJ2-7; TRBD2 matches at 7 bases. The junction had 22 bases not matched to a gene; V was cut back by 3 bases and J by 4 bases. The CDR3 runs to 19 residues. CDR1 is SGDLS and CDR2 is YYNGEE in the germline V gene. The CDR3 spells CASSADPPTRTRRGYEQYF. The CDR3 DNA follows: TGTGCCAGCAGCGCCGACCCCCCAACTAGGACTAGAAGGGGATACGAGCAGTACTTC. The full variable domain, in which reference TRBV9 and TRBJ2-7 provide the parts outside the CDR3, is DSGVTQTPKHLITATGQRVTLRCSPRSGDLSVYWYQQSLDQGLQFLIQYYNGEERAKGNILERFSAQQFPDLHSELNLSSLELGDSALYFCASSADPPTRTRRGYEQYFGPGTRLTVT.

The chain joins TRBV7-2 to TRBJ1-1; TRBD1 matches 9 bases. The germline V gene encodes CDR1 SGHTA and CDR2 FQGNSA. V lost 1 base, J lost 8 bases, and 2 bases stayed unmatched. The CDR3 spans 13 residues. In DNA, the CDR3 is TGTGCCAGCAGCTTAGTGGGGACAGGGGAAGCTTTCTTT. Amino acid sequence: CASSLVGTGEAFF. Supplemented by reference TRBV7-2 and TRBJ1-1, the full variable domain reads GAGVSQSPSNKVTEKGKDVELRCDPISGHTALYWYRQSLGQGLEFLIYFQGNSAPDKSGLPSDRFSAERTGGSVSTLTIQRTQQEDSAVYLCASSLVGTGEAFFGQGTRLTVV.

As regards this clone: This likely reflects a read error, since a far larger clone is one base away. The CDR3 DNA follows: TGTGCCAGCAGCTTAGCGGGGGGGCTGGAGACCCAGTACTTC. This encodes CASSLAGGLETQYF. The J gene is TRBJ2-5, the V gene TRBV5-4; 10 nucleotides line up with TRBD2. J lost 5 bases, V lost 2 bases, and 3 bases had no gene match. The CDR3 is made up of 14 amino acids. The germline gives CDR1 SGHNT, CDR2 YYREEE (reference sequence).

The chain combines TRBV6-1 with TRBJ2-7, with D hard to call. This CDR3 is built from 12 residues. V lost 8 bases, J lost 6 bases, and 14 bases lay in between. Germline V gene sequence: CDR1 MNHNS, CDR2 SASEGT. The CDR3 protein is CASGWILGEQYF. The CDR3 DNA reads TGTGCCAGCGGCTGGATTTTGGGCGAGCAGTACTTC.

V usage is TRBV27 and J usage is TRBJ2-7; D is undetermined. Germline V gives CDR1 MNHEY, CDR2 SMNVEV (reference sequence). V lost 2 bases, J lost 6 bases, and 11 bases lay in between. The CDR3 totals 13 residues. CDR3 loop: CASSLTGNGEQYF. The CDR3 bases are TGTGCCAGCAGTTTAACCGGTAACGGCGAGCAGTACTTC.

This chain links TRBV10-2 with TRBJ2-1; the match to TRBD2 covers 8 bases. V was clipped by 0 bases and J by 8 bases; unmatched bases: 3. The CDR3 runs to 14 residues. Germline loops: CDR1 WSHSY, CDR2 SAAADI. DNA for the CDR3: TGCGCCAGCAGTGAGTCGACGGGAGGGGATGAGCAGTTCTTC. As protein: CASSESTGGDEQFF.

The V and J genes are TRBV5-1 and TRBJ1-4; 9 bases map to TRBD1. Germline assignment: CDR1 SGHRS and CDR2 YFSETQ. This CDR3 contains 17 residues. Germline trimming cut 1 base from V and 7 bases from J; bases unmatched to any gene: 11. CDR3 DNA: TGCGCCAGCAGCTTGAGGACCCCGGGACAGGGAATTGAAAAACTGTTTTTT. Amino acids: CASSLRTPGQGIEKLFF. The full variable domain, its missing parts supplied by reference TRBV5-1 and TRBJ1-4, is KAGVTQTPRYLIKTRGQQVTLSCSPISGHRSVSWYQQTPGQGLQFLFEYFSETQRNKGNFPGRFSGRQFSNSRSEMNVSTLELGDSALYLCASSLRTPGQGIEKLFFGSGTQLSVL.

V is TRBV28 and J is TRBJ1-1; 7 bases match TRBD1. Trimming cost V 3 bases and J 1 base; bases outside gene matches: 5. This CDR3 contains 15 residues. Germline CDR1 and CDR2: MDHEN and SYDVKM. CDR3 coding DNA: TGTGCCAGCAGTTTGTCCAACAGGGGGAACACTGAAGCTTTCTTT. Translating gives CASSLSNRGNTEAFF.

The V gene is TRBV15, the J gene TRBJ2-1; TRBD2 aligns across 12 bases. V shed 5 bases, J shed 4 bases, and the junction held 6 bases outside the gene matches. CDR1 is LNHNV and CDR2 is YYDKDF in the germline V gene (reference sequence). The CDR3 sequence is 16 residues long. The CDR3 DNA reads as TGTGCCACCAGCGGAGGACTAGCGGGGCGATACAATGAGCAGTTCTTC. Translation: CATSGGLAGRYNEQFF.

CDR3 nucleotides: TGTGCCATACTAGACCGACCTAAGCCAGAGCTGTTTTTT. Encoded protein: CAILDRPKPELFF. The chain employs TRBV7-9 and TRBJ2-2; a possible D gene is TRBD2 (5 bases). Germline CDR1 and CDR2: SEHNR and FQNEAQ (reference sequence). V lost 10 bases, J lost 11 bases, and 20 bases lay in between. The CDR3 loop spans 13 amino acids.

This chain joins TRBV19 and TRBJ1-4, with D unresolved. Germline loops: CDR1 LNHDA, CDR2 SQIVND (reference sequence). The CDR3 extends over 16 amino acids. Trimming left V 7 bases short and J 2 bases short, with 17 bases between. The CDR3 DNA follows: TGTGCCAGTAACCCCCGGACGGCTGGGACTAATGAAAAACTGTTTTTT. Amino acids: CASNPRTAGTNEKLFF.

This clone was found a few times. The V call is TRBV5-6, the J call TRBJ1-2; TRBD1 might be the D (5 bases). Trimming removed 7 bases at V and 4 bases at J, with 17 bases between. CDR3 length: 14 residues. CDR1 is SGHDT, CDR2 YYEEEE, per germline. CDR3: CASLAGLWSYGYTF. CDR3 sequence (DNA): TGTGCCAGCCTTGCAGGGCTGTGGAGCTATGGCTACACCTTC. The variable domain in full, with the rest retrieved from reference TRBV5-6 and TRBJ1-2, is DAGVTQSPTHLIKTRGQQVTLRCSPKSGHDTVSWYQQALGQGPQFIFQYYEEEERQRGNFPDRFSGHQFPNYSSELNVNALLLGDSALYLCASLAGLWSYGYTFGSGTRLTVV.

The chain carries TRBV27 and TRBJ2-7; 8 positions agree with TRBD2. In germline, CDR1 is MNHEY, CDR2 SMNVEV (reference sequence). Germline trimming cut 3 bases from V and 1 base from J; bases unmatched to any gene: 17. This CDR3 has 19 amino acids. The CDR3 DNA reads as TGTGCCAGCAGTTTTTACCGCGGGACGGGGGGGCTACAATCCTACGAGCAGTACTTC. Protein product: CASSFYRGTGGLQSYEQYF.

V gene TRBV6-6 combines with J gene TRBJ2-7; D possibly corresponds to TRBD1 (6 bases). Germline V gene lookup returns CDR1 MNHNY and CDR2 SVGAGI (reference sequence). There are 12 residues in the CDR3. V shed 6 bases and J shed 9 bases, with 15 bases lying between them. The CDR3, as DNA: TGTGCCAGCAGGCTACAGGGAACAGGGCAGTACTTC. Protein: CASRLQGTGQYF.

The rearrangement joins TRBV12-5 to TRBJ2-1; 8 bases map to TRBD1. The V segment lost 2 bases and the J segment 4 bases; nucleotides outside the gene matches: 7. This CDR3 is built from 16 residues. Looked up from germline, CDR1 is LGHNT and CDR2 is FRNRAP. In DNA, the CDR3 is TGTGCTAGTGGTTTGTCGACAGGGGATTATTACAATGAGCAGTTCTTC. Translating it yields CASGLSTGDYYNEQFF.

The sample holds one count of this clone. The chain carries TRBV6-1 and TRBJ2-7, with no clear D. Looked up from germline, CDR1 is MNHNS and CDR2 is SASEGT. There are 11 residues in the CDR3. Trimming took off 7 bases at V and 7 bases at J, with 11 bases between the two ends. The CDR3 coding sequence is TGTGCCAGCACCCTGCGAGGAGAGCAGTACTTC. Its translation is CASTLRGEQYF.

This clone was recorded once. The sample holds other DNA sequences that translate to the same CDR3. V is TRBV10-3 and J is TRBJ1-3, with a weak D call TRBD1 (5 bases). The ends were cut back, 2 bases at V and 4 bases at J, with 15 bases in the middle. The V gene's germline CDR1 is ENHRY and CDR2 SYGVKD. This CDR3 has 16 amino acids. This CDR3 is CAISEHGGSVGNTIYF. In DNA form, the CDR3 reads TGTGCCATCAGTGAGCACGGGGGATCGGTAGGAAACACCATATATTTT.

The genes are TRBV10-3 and TRBJ1-4; D not resolved. Germline V gene sequence: CDR1 ENHRY, CDR2 SYGVKD. The V gene lost 4 bases and the J gene lost 4 bases, with 7 bases spanning the gap. CDR3 size: 13 residues. In DNA, the CDR3 is TGTGCCATCAGTGCACAGATTAATGAAAAACTGTTTTTT. Translated: CAISAQINEKLFF.

The V call is TRBV6-5, the J call TRBJ1-1; TRBD1 might be the D (5 bases). In germline, CDR1 is MNHEY, CDR2 SVGAGI. Trimming cost V 0 bases and J 0 bases, with 8 bases left between them. This CDR3 is built from 15 residues. CDR3 loop: CASSYSPGLNTEAFF. The CDR3 DNA sequence: TGTGCCAGCAGTTACTCGCCGGGGCTGAACACTGAAGCTTTCTTT.

This chain uses TRBV6-5 with TRBJ2-3; D remains unclear. V was trimmed by 10 bases and J by 1 base, leaving 12 bases between them. The V gene's germline CDR1 is MNHEY and CDR2 SVGAGI. CDR3 length: 13 amino acids. CDR3 loop: CAIPSCCTDTQYF. CDR3 in DNA: TGTGCCATCCCGTCGTGTTGCACAGATACGCAGTATTTT.

The CDR3 is CASSLGSAQGGYTF. CDR3 bases: TGTGCCAGCAGCCTTGGATCAGCCCAAGGGGGCTACACCTTC. This chain uses TRBV7-9 with TRBJ1-2; the D is unclear. The V gene lost 5 bases and the J gene lost 8 bases, with 18 bases spanning the gap. The CDR3 has 14 amino acids. CDR1 and CDR2 from the germline V gene are SEHNR and FQNEAQ (reference sequence).

The V call is TRBV28, the J call TRBJ2-1; 10 bases are shared with TRBD2. Trimming at V came to 6 bases and at J to 9 bases, leaving 11 bases not matched to a gene. This CDR3 comprises 15 residues. CDR1 and CDR2 (germline): MDHEN, SYDVKM. The CDR3 DNA follows: TGTGCCAGCAGCCCCTCCGGGACTAGCGTCGGTGAGCAGTTCTTC. As protein: CASSPSGTSVGEQFF.